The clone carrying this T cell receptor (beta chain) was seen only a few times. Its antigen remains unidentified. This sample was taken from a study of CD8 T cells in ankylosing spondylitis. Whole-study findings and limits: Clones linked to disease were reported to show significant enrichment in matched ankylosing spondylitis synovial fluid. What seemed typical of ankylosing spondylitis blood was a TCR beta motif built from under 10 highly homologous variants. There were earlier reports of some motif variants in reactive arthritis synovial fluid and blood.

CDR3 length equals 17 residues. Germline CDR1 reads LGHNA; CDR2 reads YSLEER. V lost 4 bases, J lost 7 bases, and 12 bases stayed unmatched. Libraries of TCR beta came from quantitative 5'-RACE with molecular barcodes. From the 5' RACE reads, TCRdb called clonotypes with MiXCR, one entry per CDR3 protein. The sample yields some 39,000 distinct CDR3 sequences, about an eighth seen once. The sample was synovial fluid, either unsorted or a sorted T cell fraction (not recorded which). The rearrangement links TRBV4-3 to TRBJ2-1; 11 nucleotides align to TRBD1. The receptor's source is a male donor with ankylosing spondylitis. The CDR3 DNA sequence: TGCGCCAGCAGCCTCAGCTCCGGGACAGGGGGTCATAATGAGCAGTTCTTC. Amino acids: CASSLSSGTGGHNEQFF.